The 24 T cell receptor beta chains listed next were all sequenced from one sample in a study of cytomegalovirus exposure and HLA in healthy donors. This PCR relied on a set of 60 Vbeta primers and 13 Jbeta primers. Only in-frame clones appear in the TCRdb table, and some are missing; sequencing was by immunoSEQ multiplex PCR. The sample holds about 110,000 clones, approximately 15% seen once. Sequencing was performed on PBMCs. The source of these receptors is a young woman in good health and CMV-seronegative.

DNA of the CDR3: TGTGCCAGCAGTGAGATTCCAGCGGGGGGATACAATGAGCAGTTCTTC. Its translation: CASSEIPAGGYNEQFF. This chain uses TRBV6-1 with TRBJ2-1; 9 nucleotides match TRBD2. This CDR3 is built from 16 residues. CDR1 MNHNS and CDR2 SASEGT come from the germline V gene. J gave up 4 bases and V 3 bases, and 7 bases lay outside the gene matches.

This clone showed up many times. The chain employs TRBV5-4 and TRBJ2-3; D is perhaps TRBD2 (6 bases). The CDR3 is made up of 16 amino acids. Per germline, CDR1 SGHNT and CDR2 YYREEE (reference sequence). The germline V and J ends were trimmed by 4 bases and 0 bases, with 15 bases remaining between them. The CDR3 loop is CASSLDVGGSTDTQYF. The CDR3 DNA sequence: TGTGCCAGCAGCCTGGATGTTGGGGGGAGCACAGATACGCAGTATTTT.

The CDR3 sequence: CASSYQGNTEAFF. CDR3 nucleotide sequence: TGTGCCAGCAGCTACCAGGGGAACACTGAAGCTTTCTTT. The chain couples TRBV6-5 to TRBJ1-1; TRBD1 might be the D (5 bases). V lost 6 bases and J lost 1, with 9 bases in between. The CDR3 spans 13 residues. CDR1 is MNHEY and CDR2 is SVGAGI in the germline V gene.

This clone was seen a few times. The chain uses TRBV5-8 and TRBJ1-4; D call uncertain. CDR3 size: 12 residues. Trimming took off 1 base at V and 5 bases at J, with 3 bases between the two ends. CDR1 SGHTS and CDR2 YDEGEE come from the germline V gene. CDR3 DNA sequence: TGTGCCAGCAGCTTGCTCAATGAAAAACTGTTTTTT. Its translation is CASSLLNEKLFF.

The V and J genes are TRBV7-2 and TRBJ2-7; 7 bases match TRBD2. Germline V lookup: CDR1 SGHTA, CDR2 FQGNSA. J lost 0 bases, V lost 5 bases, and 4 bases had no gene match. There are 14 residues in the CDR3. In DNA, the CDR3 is TGTGCCAGCAGCCCAAGCGGGGTCTCCTACGAGCAGTACTTC. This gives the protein CASSPSGVSYEQYF.

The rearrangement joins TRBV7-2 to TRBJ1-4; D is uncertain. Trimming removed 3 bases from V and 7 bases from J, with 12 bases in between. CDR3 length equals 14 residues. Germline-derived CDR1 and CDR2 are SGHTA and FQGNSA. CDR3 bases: TGTGCCAGCAGCTTGCAGGCCGGTACTGAAAAACTGTTTTTT. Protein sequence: CASSLQAGTEKLFF. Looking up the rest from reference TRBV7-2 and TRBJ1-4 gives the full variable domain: GAGVSQSPSNKVTEKGKDVELRCDPISGHTALYWYRQSLGQGLEFLIYFQGNSAPDKSGLPSDRFSAERTGGSVSTLTIQRTQQEDSAVYLCASSLQAGTEKLFFGSGTQLSVL.

The CDR3: CASKGTAFSGANVLTF. CDR3 sequence (DNA): TGTGCCAGCAAGGGGACAGCCTTCTCTGGGGCCAACGTCCTGACTTTC. V gene TRBV9 combines with J gene TRBJ2-6, with TRBD1 identical over 7 bases. Trimming at V came to 6 bases and at J to 0 bases, leaving 6 bases not matched to a gene. The CDR3 runs to 16 residues. Per germline, CDR1 SGDLS and CDR2 YYNGEE. The variable domain in full, with the rest retrieved from reference TRBV9 and TRBJ2-6, is DSGVTQTPKHLITATGQRVTLRCSPRSGDLSVYWYQQSLDQGLQFLIQYYNGEERAKGNILERFSAQQFPDLHSELNLSSLELGDSALYFCASKGTAFSGANVLTFGAGSRLTVL.

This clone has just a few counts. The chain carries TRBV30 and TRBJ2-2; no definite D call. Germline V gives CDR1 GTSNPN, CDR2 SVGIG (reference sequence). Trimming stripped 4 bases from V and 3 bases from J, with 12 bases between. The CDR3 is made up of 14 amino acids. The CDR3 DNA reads TGTGCCTGGACCCAATCCGGGTACACCGGGGAGCTGTTTTTT. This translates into CAWTQSGYTGELFF.

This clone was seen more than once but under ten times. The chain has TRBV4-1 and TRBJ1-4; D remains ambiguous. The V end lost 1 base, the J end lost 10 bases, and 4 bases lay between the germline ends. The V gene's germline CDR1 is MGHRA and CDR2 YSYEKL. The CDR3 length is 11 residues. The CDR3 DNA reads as TGCGCCAGCAGCCAAGCCCGAAAACTGTTTTTT. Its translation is CASSQARKLFF.

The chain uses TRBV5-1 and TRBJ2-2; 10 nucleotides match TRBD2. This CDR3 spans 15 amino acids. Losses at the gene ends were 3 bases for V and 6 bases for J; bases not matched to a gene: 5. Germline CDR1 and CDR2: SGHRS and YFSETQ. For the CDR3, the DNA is TGCGCCAGCAGCTCAGCGGGGGGGCCACCCGGGGAGCTGTTTTTT. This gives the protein CASSSAGGPPGELFF. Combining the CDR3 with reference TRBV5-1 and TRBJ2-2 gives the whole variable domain KAGVTQTPRYLIKTRGQQVTLSCSPISGHRSVSWYQQTPGQGLQFLFEYFSETQRNKGNFPGRFSGRQFSNSRSEMNVSTLELGDSALYLCASSSAGGPPGELFFGEGSRLTVL.

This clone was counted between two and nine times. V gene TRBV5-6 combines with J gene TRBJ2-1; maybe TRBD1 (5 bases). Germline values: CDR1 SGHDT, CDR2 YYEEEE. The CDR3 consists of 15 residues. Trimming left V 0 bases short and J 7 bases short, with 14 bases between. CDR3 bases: TGTGCCAGCAGCTTGGGCTCAGGGATCGTAAATGAGCAGTTCTTC. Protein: CASSLGSGIVNEQFF.

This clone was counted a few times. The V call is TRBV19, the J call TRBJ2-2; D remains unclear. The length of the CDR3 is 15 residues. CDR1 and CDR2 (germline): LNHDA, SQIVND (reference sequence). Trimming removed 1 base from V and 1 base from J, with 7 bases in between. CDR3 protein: CASSIGGKNTGELFF. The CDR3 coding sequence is TGTGCCAGTAGTATAGGCGGAAAGAACACCGGGGAGCTGTTTTTT. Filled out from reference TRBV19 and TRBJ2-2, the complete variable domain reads DGGITQSPKYLFRKEGQNVTLSCEQNLNHDAMYWYRQDPGQGLRLIYYSQIVNDFQKGDIAEGYSVSREKKESFPLTVTSAQKNPTAFYLCASSIGGKNTGELFFGEGSRLTVL.

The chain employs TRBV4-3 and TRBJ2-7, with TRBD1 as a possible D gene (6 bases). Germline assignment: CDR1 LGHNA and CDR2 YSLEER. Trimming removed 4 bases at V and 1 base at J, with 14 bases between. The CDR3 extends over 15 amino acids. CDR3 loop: CASSLNRVGSYEQYF. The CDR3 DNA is TGCGCCAGCAGCCTGAACAGGGTGGGGTCCTACGAGCAGTACTTC.

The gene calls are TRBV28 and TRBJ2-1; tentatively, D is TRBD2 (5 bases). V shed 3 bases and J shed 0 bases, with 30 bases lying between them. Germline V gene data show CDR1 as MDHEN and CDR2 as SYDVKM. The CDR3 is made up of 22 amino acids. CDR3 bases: TGTGCCAGCAGTTTGGGGTTTCTATGGACTTTTACCCCCAATGTCTCCTACAATGAGCAGTTCTTC. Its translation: CASSLGFLWTFTPNVSYNEQFF.

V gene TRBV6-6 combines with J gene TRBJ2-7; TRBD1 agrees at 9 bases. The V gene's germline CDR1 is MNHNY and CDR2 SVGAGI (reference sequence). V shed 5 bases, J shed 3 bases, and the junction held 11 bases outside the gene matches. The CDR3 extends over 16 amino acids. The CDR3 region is CASSALRDRVHYEQYF. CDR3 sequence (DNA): TGTGCCAGCAGTGCCCTTAGGGACAGGGTCCACTACGAGCAGTACTTC.

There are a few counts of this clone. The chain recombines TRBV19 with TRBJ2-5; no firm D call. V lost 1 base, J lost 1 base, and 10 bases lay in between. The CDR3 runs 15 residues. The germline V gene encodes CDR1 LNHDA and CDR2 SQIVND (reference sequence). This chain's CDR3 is CASSIGRDIQETQYF. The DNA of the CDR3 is TGTGCCAGTAGTATAGGACGCGACATCCAAGAGACCCAGTACTTC.

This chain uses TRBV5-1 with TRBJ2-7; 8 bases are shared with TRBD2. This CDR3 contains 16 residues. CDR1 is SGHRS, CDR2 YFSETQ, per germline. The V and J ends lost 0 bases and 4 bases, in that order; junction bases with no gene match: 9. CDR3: CASSLASPSGSYEQYF. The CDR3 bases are TGCGCCAGCAGCTTGGCCTCCCCTAGCGGGTCTTACGAGCAGTACTTC.

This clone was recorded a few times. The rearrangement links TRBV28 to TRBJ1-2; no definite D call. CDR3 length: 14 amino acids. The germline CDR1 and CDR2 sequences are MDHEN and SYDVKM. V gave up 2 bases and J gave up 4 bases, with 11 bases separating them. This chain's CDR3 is CASSLIDTPYGYTF. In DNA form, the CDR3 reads TGTGCCAGCAGTTTAATCGACACCCCCTATGGCTACACCTTC.

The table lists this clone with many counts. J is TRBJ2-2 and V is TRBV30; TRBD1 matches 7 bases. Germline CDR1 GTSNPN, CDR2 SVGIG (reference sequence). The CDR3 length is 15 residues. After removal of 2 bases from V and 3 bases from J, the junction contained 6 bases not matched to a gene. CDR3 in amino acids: CAWSNDRADTGELFF. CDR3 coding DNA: TGTGCCTGGAGTAACGACAGGGCCGACACCGGGGAGCTGTTTTTT. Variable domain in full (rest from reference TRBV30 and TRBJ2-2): SQTIHQWPATLVQPVGSPLSLECTVEGTSNPNLYWYRQAAGRGLQLLFYSVGIGQISSEVPQNLSASRPQDRQFILSSKKLLLSDSGFYLCAWSNDRADTGELFFGEGSRLTVL.

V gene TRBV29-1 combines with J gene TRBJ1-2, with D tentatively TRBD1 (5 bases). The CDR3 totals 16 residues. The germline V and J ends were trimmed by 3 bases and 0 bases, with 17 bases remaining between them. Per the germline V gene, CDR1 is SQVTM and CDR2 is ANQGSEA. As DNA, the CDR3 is TGCAGCGTTGATCGGCAGGGACTTACCTCTAACTATGGCTACACCTTC. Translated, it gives CSVDRQGLTSNYGYTF.

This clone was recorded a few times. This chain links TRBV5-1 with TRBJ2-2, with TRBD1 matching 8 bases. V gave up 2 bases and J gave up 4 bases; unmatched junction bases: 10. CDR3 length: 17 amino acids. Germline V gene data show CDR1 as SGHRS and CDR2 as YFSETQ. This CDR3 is CASSFRDRFRGTGELFF. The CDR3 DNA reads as TGCGCCAGCAGCTTCCGGGACAGGTTCCGTGGCACCGGGGAGCTGTTTTTT.

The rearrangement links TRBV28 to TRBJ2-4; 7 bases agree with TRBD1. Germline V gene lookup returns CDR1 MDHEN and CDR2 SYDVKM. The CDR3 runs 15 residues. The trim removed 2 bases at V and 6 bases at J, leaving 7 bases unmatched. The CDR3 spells CASSLGDRVLNIQYF. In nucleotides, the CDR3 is TGTGCCAGCAGTTTAGGAGACAGGGTCCTAAACATTCAGTACTTC.

DNA of the CDR3: TGTGCCAGCAGCTTAGTATCGGCTGAAGCTTTCTTT. It encodes CASSLVSAEAFF. The chain couples TRBV7-9 to TRBJ1-1; no clear D gene. There are 12 residues in the CDR3. Germline CDR1 is SEHNR and CDR2 is FQNEAQ (reference sequence). Trimming removed 1 base at V and 6 bases at J, with 6 bases between.

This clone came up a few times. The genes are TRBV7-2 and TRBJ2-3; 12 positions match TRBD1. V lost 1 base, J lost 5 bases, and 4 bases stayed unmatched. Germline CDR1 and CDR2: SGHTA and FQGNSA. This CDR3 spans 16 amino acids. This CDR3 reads CASSLEGQGARDTQYF. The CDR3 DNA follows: TGTGCCAGCAGCTTAGAGGGACAGGGGGCGAGAGATACGCAGTATTTT.